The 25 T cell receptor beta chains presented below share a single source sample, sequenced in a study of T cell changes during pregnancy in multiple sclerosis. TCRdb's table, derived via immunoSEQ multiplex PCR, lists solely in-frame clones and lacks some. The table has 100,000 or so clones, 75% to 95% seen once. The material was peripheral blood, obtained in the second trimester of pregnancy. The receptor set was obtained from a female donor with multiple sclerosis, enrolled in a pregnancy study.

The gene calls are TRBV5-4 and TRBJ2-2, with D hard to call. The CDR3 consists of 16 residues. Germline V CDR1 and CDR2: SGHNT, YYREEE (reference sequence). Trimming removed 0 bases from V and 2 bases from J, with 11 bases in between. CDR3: CASSLEASLNTGELFF. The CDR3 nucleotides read TGTGCCAGCAGCTTGGAAGCTTCGTTAAACACCGGGGAGCTGTTTTTT. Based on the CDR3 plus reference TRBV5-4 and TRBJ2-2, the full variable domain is ETGVTQSPTHLIKTRGQQVTLRCSSQSGHNTVSWYQQALGQGPQFIFQYYREEENGRGNFPPRFSGLQFPNYSSELNVNALELDDSALYLCASSLEASLNTGELFFGEGSRLTVL.

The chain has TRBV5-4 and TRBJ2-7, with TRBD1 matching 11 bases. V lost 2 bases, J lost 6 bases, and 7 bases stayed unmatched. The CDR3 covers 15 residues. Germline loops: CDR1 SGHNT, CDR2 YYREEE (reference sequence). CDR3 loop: CASSLDPGQGGEQYF. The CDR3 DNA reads TGTGCCAGCAGCTTAGATCCGGGACAGGGGGGCGAGCAGTACTTC.

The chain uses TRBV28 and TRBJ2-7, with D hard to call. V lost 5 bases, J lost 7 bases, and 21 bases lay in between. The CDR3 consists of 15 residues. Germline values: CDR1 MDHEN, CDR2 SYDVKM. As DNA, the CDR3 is TGTGCCAGCAGTCCCCCGAGGATTTCCCTTGGGGAGCAGTACTTC. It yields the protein CASSPPRISLGEQYF.

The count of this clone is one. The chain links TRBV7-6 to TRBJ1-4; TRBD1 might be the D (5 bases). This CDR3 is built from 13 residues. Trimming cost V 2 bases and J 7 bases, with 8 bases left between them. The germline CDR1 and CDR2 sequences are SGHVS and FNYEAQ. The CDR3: CASSLYQGEKLFF. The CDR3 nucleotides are TGTGCCAGCAGCTTATATCAGGGTGAAAAACTGTTTTTT.

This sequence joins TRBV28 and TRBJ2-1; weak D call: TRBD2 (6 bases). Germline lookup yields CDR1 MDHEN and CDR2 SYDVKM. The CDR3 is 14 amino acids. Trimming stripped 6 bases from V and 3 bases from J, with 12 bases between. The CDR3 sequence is CASSGSGLYNEQFF. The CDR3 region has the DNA TGTGCCAGCAGCGGGAGTGGGCTCTACAATGAGCAGTTCTTC.

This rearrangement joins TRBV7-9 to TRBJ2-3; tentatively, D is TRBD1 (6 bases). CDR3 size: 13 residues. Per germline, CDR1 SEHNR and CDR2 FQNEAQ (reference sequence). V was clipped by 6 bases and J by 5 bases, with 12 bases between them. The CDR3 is CASSFMDRDTQYF. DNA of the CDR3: TGTGCCAGCAGTTTCATGGACAGAGATACGCAGTATTTT.

Here the CDR3 reads CASSLRGGVAGGGDEQFF. Written as DNA, the CDR3 is TGTGCCAGCAGTTTAAGGGGGGGAGTAGCGGGAGGTGGCGATGAGCAGTTCTTC. This chain connects TRBV27 to TRBJ2-1, with TRBD2 matching 10 bases. The CDR3 is 18 amino acids. Trimming removed 2 bases from V and 8 bases from J; junction bases left unmatched: 15. Germline V CDR1 and CDR2: MNHEY, SMNVEV (reference sequence).

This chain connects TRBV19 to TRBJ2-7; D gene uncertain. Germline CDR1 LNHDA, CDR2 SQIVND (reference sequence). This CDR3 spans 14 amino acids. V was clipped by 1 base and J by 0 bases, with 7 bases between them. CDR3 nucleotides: TGTGCCAGTAGTATAGTGCAGGACTCCTACGAGCAGTACTTC. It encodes CASSIVQDSYEQYF.

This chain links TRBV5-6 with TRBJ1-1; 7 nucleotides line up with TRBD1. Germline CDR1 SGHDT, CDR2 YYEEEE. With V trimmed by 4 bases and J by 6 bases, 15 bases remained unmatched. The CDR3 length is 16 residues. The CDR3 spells CASSESLITGAAEAFF. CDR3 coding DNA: TGTGCCAGCAGCGAGTCTCTAATTACAGGGGCCGCTGAAGCTTTCTTT.

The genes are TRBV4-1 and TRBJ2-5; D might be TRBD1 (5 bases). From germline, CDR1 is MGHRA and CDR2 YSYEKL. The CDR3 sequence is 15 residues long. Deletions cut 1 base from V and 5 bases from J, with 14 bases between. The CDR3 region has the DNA TGCGCCAGCAGCCAAGGTAAAGGGGCGGAGGAGACCCAGTACTTC. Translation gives CASSQGKGAEETQYF.

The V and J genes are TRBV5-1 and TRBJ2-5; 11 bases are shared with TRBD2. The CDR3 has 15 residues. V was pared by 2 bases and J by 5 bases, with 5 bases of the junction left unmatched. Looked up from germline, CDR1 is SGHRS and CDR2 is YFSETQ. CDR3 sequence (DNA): TGCGCCAGCAGCTTTAGTCTAGCGGGAGGCGAGACCCAGTACTTC. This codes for CASSFSLAGGETQYF.

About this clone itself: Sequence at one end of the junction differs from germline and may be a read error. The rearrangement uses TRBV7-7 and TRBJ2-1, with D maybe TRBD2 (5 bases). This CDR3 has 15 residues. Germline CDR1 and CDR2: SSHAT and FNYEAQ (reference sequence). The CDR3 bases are TGTGCTAGCAGCTTAGCGCTAGGCGGGTACAATGAGCAGTTCTTC. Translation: CASSLALGGYNEQFF.

The DNA for the CDR3 is TGTGCCAGCAGCTTAGGGTTGGGGGCTTCGTACACTGAAGCTTTCTTT. Residues: CASSLGLGASYTEAFF. The V gene is TRBV11-2, the J gene TRBJ1-1; maybe TRBD1 (6 bases). Trimming removed 1 base from V and 3 bases from J, with 15 bases in between. The V gene's germline CDR1 is SGHAT and CDR2 FQNNGV. CDR3 size: 16 residues.

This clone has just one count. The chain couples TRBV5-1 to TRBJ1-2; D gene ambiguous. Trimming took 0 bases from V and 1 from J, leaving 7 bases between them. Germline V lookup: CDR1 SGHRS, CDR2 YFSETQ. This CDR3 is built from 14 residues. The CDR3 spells CASSLDINNYGYTF. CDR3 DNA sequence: TGCGCCAGCAGCTTGGACATAAATAACTATGGCTACACCTTC.

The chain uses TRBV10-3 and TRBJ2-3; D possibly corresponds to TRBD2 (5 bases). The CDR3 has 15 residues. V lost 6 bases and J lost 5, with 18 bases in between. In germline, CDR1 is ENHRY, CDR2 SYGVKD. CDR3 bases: TGTGCCATCAGGGTGGGCTCACTAGTAGGAGATACGCAGTATTTT. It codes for CAIRVGSLVGDTQYF.

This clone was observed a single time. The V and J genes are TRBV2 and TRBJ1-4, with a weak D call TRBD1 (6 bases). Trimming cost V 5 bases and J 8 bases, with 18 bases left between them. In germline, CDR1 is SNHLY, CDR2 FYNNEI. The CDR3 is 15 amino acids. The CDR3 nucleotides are TGTGCCAGCAGTTCTTCTACAGGGTTACAGGAAAAACTGTTTTTT. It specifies CASSSSTGLQEKLFF. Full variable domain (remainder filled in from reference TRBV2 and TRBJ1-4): EPEVTQTPSHQVTQMGQEVILRCVPISNHLYFYWYRQILGQKVEFLVSFYNNEISEKSEIFDDQFSVERPDGSNFTLKIRSTKLEDSAMYFCASSSSTGLQEKLFFGSGTQLSVL.

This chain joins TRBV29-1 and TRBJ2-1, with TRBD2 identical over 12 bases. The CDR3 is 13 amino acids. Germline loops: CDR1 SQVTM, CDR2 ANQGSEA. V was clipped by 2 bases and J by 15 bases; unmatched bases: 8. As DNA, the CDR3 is TGCAGCGTTGAAATGAGGCTAGCGGGGGGGCGGTTCTTC. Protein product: CSVEMRLAGGRFF.

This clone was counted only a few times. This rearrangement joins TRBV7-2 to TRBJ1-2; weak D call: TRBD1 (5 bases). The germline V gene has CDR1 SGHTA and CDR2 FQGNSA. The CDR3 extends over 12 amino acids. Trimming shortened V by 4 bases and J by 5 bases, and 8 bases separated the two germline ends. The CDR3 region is CASSSQGYGYTF. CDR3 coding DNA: TGTGCCAGCAGCTCCCAGGGTTATGGCTACACCTTC. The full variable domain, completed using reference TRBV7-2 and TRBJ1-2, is GAGVSQSPSNKVTEKGKDVELRCDPISGHTALYWYRQSLGQGLEFLIYFQGNSAPDKSGLPSDRFSAERTGGSVSTLTIQRTQQEDSAVYLCASSSQGYGYTFGSGTRLTVV.

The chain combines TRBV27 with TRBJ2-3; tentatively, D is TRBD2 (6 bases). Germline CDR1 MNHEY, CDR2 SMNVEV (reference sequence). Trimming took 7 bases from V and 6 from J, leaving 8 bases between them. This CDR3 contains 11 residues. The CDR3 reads CASKGGDTQYF. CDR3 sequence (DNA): TGTGCCAGCAAGGGAGGCGATACGCAGTATTTT.

This chain's CDR3 is CASSLSSGTGTYEQYF. The DNA for the CDR3 is TGTGCCAGCAGTTTATCCTCCGGGACAGGGACCTACGAGCAGTACTTC. The rearrangement uses TRBV28 and TRBJ2-7; 9 nucleotides agree with TRBD1. CDR1 MDHEN and CDR2 SYDVKM come from the germline V gene. CDR3 length: 16 amino acids. The J segment lost 2 bases and the V segment lost 1 base, leaving 6 bases of the junction unmatched.

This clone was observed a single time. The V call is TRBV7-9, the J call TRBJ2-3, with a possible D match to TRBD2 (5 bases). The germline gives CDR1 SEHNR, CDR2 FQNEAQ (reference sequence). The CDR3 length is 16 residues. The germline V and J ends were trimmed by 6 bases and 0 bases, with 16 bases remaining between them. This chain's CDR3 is CASSQSFGGSTDTQYF. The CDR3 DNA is TGTGCCAGCAGTCAATCCTTTGGCGGGAGCACAGATACGCAGTATTTT.

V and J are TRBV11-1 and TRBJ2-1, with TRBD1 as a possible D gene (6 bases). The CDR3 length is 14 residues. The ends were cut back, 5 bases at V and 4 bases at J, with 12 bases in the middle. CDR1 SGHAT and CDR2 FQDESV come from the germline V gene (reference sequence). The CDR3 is CASSGKGVYNEQFF. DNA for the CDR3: TGTGCCAGCAGCGGAAAGGGGGTTTACAATGAGCAGTTCTTC.

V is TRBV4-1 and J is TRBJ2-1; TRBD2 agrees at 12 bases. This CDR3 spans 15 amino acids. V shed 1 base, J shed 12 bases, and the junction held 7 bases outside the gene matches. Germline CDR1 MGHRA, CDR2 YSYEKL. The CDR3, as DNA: TGCGCCAGCAGCCAAGGGCCCCGACTAGCGGGAGTGCAGTTCTTC. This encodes CASSQGPRLAGVQFF.

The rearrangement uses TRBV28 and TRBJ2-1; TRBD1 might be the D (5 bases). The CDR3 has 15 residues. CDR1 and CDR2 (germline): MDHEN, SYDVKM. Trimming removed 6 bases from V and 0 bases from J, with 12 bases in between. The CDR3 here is CASSSDSSSYNEQFF. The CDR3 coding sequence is TGTGCCAGCAGCTCTGACAGCAGCTCCTACAATGAGCAGTTCTTC. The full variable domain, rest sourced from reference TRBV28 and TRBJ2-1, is DVKVTQSSRYLVKRTGEKVFLECVQDMDHENMFWYRQDPGLGLRLIYFSYDVKMKEKGDIPEGYSVSREKKERFSLILESASTNQTSMYLCASSSDSSSYNEQFFGPGTRLTVL.

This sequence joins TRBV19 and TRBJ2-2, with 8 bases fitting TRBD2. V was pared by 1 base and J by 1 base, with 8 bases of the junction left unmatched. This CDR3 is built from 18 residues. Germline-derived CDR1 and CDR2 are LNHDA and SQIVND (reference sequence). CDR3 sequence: CASSIAGGNGRNTGELFF. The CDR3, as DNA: TGTGCCAGTAGTATAGCGGGGGGGAACGGGAGGAACACCGGGGAGCTGTTTTTT.